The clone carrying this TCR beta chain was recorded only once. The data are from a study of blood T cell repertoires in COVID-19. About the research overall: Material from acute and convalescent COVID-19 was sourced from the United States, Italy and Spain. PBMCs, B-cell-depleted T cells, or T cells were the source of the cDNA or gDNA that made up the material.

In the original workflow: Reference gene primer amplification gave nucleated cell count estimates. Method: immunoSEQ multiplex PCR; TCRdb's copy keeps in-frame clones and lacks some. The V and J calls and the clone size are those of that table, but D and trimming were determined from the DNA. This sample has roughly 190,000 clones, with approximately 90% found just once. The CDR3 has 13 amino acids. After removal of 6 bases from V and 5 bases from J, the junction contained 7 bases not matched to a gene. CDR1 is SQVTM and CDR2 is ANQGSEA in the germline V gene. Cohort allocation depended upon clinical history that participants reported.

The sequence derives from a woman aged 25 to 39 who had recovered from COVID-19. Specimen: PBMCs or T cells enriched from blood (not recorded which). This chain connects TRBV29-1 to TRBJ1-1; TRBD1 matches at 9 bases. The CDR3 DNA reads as TGCAGCGTCATACCACAGGGGGCGACTGAAGCTTTCTTT. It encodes CSVIPQGATEAFF.